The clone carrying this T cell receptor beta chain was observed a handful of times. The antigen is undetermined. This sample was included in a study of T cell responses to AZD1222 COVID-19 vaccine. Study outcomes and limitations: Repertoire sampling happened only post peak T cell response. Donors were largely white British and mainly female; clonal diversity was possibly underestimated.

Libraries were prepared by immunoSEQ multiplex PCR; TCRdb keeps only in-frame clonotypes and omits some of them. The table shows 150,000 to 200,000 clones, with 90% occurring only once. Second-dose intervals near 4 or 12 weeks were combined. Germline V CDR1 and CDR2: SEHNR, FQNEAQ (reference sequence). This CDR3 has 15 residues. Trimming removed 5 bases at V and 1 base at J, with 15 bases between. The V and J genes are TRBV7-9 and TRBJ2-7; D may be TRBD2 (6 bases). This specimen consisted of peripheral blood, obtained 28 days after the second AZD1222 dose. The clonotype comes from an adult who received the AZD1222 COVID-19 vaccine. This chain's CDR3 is CASSPSAGFSYEQYF. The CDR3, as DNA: TGTGCCAGCAGCCCCTCCGCGGGGTTTTCCTACGAGCAGTACTTC.